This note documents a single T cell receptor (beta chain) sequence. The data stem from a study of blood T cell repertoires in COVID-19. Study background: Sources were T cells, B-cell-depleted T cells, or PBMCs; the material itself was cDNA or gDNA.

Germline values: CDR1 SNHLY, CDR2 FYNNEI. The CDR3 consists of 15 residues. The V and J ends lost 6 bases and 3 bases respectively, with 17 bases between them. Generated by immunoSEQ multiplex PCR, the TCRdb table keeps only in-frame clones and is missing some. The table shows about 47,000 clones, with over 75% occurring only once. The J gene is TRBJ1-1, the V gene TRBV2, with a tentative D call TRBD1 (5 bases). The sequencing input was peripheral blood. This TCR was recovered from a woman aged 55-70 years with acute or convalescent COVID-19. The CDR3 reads CASSYLQESDTEAFF. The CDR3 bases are TGTGCCAGCAGCTACCTACAGGAGTCGGACACTGAAGCTTTCTTT. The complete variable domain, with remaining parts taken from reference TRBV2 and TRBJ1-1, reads EPEVTQTPSHQVTQMGQEVILRCVPISNHLYFYWYRQILGQKVEFLVSFYNNEISEKSEIFDDQFSVERPDGSNFTLKIRSTKLEDSAMYFCASSYLQESDTEAFFGQGTRLTVV.